This TCR beta chain was obtained from a study of CXCR3-negative and CXCR3-positive naive CD8 T cells. Study information: Per-library TRB read counts averaged about 1.5 +/- 0.3 million, adding up to around 140 million in total.

The CDR3 is 15 amino acids. TRB cDNA was prepared as libraries by UMI-labeled 5' RACE. TCRdb re-called the 5' RACE reads and gives one entry per CDR3 protein, without DNA. This sample lists about 130,000 distinct CDR3 sequences; its ten largest clones have roughly 0.3%. The TCR originated in a human donor in good health. Some clones in this sample may be carry-over from other donors' samples. The sequenced material came from naive CXCR3- CD8+ T cells from blood. Subset specified: CD45RO-CCR7+CD27+CD95- naive CD8+ T cells lacking CXCR3 (TNR3-). This chain joins TRBV12-3 or TRBV12-4 and TRBJ2-7; TCRdb names TRBD2, which stays unverified in the absence of DNA. CDR3 amino acids: CASSLRLAGAYEQYF.